One and the same sample provided the 2 T cell receptor beta chains below, sequenced in a study of OX40 agonist ivuxolimab in advanced cancers. Assay: immunoSEQ multiplex PCR; the TCRdb copy retains only in-frame clones and omits some. The data show about 66,000 clones, about three quarters seen once. The sample in question was CD4+ or CD8+ T cells sorted from blood, obtained in a trial of the OX40 agonist ivuxolimab. These receptor sequences come from an adult with an advanced solid tumor such as melanoma, head and neck, liver or kidney cancer.

This clone was seen only once. The chain uses TRBV2 and TRBJ2-5; no clear D gene. CDR3 length: 14 residues. Trimming left V 4 bases short and J 2 bases short, with 11 bases between. Per the germline V gene, CDR1 is SNHLY and CDR2 is FYNNEI. CDR3: CASSALTQQETQYF. CDR3 sequence (DNA): TGTGCCAGCAGTGCGTTGACGCAACAAGAGACCCAGTACTTC. Full variable domain (missing parts from reference TRBV2 and TRBJ2-5): EPEVTQTPSHQVTQMGQEVILRCVPISNHLYFYWYRQILGQKVEFLVSFYNNEISEKSEIFDDQFSVERPDGSNFTLKIRSTKLEDSAMYFCASSALTQQETQYFGPGTRLLVL.

This clone was counted only a few times. The chain uses TRBV18 and TRBJ1-1, with 8 bases lining up with TRBD1. Trimming took 6 bases from V and 7 from J; bases not matched to a gene: 7. This CDR3 has 13 residues. The germline V gene encodes CDR1 KGHSH and CDR2 LQKENI. The CDR3 loop reads CASSLQGAVEAFF. CDR3 in DNA: TGTGCCAGCTCTCTTCAGGGGGCGGTTGAAGCTTTCTTT. The full variable domain, completed using reference TRBV18 and TRBJ1-1, is NAGVMQNPRHLVRRRGQEARLRCSPMKGHSHVYWYRQLPEEGLKFMVYLQKENIIDESGMPKERFSAEFPKEGPSILRIQQVVRGDSAAYFCASSLQGAVEAFFGQGTRLTVV.